This entry is about one T cell receptor (beta chain). Germline-derived CDR1 and CDR2 are SNHLY and FYNNEI. The V gene lost 6 bases and the J gene lost 4 bases, with 9 bases spanning the gap. CDR3 length: 12 residues. These data are taken from a study of ipilimumab plus nivolumab after autologous stem cell transplantation. The method was immunoSEQ multiplex PCR; TCRdb's version includes in-frame clones alone and lacks a portion of them. The sample consists of 84,000 or so clones, nearly 85% of them appearing once. Source: PBMCs, taken in a trial of ipilimumab plus nivolumab as post-transplant consolidation. The V call is TRBV2, the J call TRBJ1-2; D remains ambiguous. This sequence was found in a male donor with diffuse large B-cell lymphoma. The CDR3: CASRTIVYGYTF. CDR3 coding DNA: TGTGCCAGCAGGACGATTGTCTATGGCTACACCTTC. Looking up the rest from reference TRBV2 and TRBJ1-2 gives the full variable domain: EPEVTQTPSHQVTQMGQEVILRCVPISNHLYFYWYRQILGQKVEFLVSFYNNEISEKSEIFDDQFSVERPDGSNFTLKIRSTKLEDSAMYFCASRTIVYGYTFGSGTRLTVV.